Listed below are T cell receptor beta chains from one sample, sequenced in a study of control samples from healthy donors and cancer patients. Profiled with immunoSEQ multiplex PCR; TCRdb holds only in-frame clones, not every one. Of tens of thousands of clones listed, about 87% are singletons. Material: blood. The receptors stem from a woman aged 70-85 years in good health. Both conserved end residues are part of each CDR3.

j_gene | v_gene | CDR3aa
TRBJ1-6 | TRBV9 | CASSDQGVSPLHF
TRBJ2-7 | TRBV7-6 | CASSLAGGLEQYF
TRBJ2-1 | TRBV5-4 | CASSVVAAGGTNEQFF
TRBJ1-1 | TRBV29-1 | CSVGASKGTEAFF
TRBJ1-1 | TRBV4-3 | CASSQERGHTEAFF
TRBJ1-1 | TRBV29-1 | CSVSEILNTEAFF
TRBJ1-2 | TRBV6-5 | CASKGAQLYGYTF
TRBJ2-2 | TRBV28 | CASSLDRARTGGELFF
TRBJ1-2 | TRBV5-4 | CASAQRALNYGYTF
TRBJ2-2 | TRBV9 | CASSVVGGPGELFF
TRBJ1-1 | TRBV6-1 | CASRKEWGENTEAFF
TRBJ1-2 | TRBV7-2 | CASSLDGQGIGGYTF
TRBJ1-1 | TRBV9 | CASSVAYSTEAFF
TRBJ2-3 | TRBV5-6 | CASSGPSSRGDTQYF
TRBJ1-2 | TRBV25-1 | CASSGQQGAGYTF
TRBJ1-1 | TRBV6-6 | CASRRTNTEAFF
TRBJ1-5 | TRBV30 | CAWSKGLSNQPQHF
TRBJ2-2 | TRBV3-1/TRBV3-2 | CASSPDRTGELFF
TRBJ1-6 | TRBV27 | CASSHVPGGSDNSPLHF
TRBJ1-4 | TRBV5-1 | CASSPGQGGSEKLFF
TRBJ1-1 | TRBV6-6 | CASTRGGNTEAFF
TRBJ2-2 | TRBV30 | CAWSGISAGTLNTGELFF
TRBJ2-7 | TRBV4-3 | CASSQGLERNEQYF
TRBJ2-7 | TRBV6-5 | CASTRAGGRSYEQYF
TRBJ1-2 | TRBV5-6 | CASSLGSSPSGGYTF
TRBJ2-1 | TRBV9 | CASSSRVDRQFF
TRBJ2-7 | TRBV5-1 | CASSLESGYEQYF
TRBJ2-5 | TRBV6-5 | CASSYSSLGGETQYF
TRBJ2-3 | TRBV7-2 | CASSRPGERTDTQYF
TRBJ2-2 | TRBV7-9 | CASSSRGTHTGELFF
TRBJ2-4 | TRBV16 | CASSPWEEAKNIQYF
TRBJ2-1 | TRBV15 | CATSRGLADQFF
TRBJ1-5 | TRBV4-2 | CASSQGDRGNQPQHF
TRBJ1-2 | TRBV10-3 | CASFPGQGGGYTF
TRBJ2-5 | TRBV7-9 | CASSLGGARETQYF
TRBJ1-4 | TRBV6-5 | CASLGGTNEKLFF
TRBJ1-5 | TRBV3-1/TRBV3-2 | CASSQGIGGLGNQPQHF
TRBJ2-7 | TRBV2 | CASSVISGSYEQYF
TRBJ1-6 | TRBV2 | CASSEAFNSPLHF
TRBJ1-6 | TRBV3-1/TRBV3-2 | CASTRARGNSPLHF
TRBJ1-2 | TRBV7-8 | CASSQYRQANYGYTF
TRBJ1-4 | TRBV5-4 | CASSLPGQGYEKLFF
TRBJ2-6 | TRBV9 | CASSGGHSGANVLTF
TRBJ2-3 | TRBV5-1 | CASRSQGASTDTQYF
TRBJ1-6 | TRBV6-5 | CASNLQAPSSPLHF